This T cell receptor beta chain originates from a study of shared clonotypes between healthy human individuals. With respect to this clone: Its specificity is unknown.

Notes on the study in general: Larger estimated richness was generally seen in naive subsets than in memory subsets.

Profiling relied on immunoSEQ multiplex PCR, and the TCRdb table lists in-frame clones only, not all of them. The table has roughly 170,000 clones, approximately 62% seen once. Germline loops: CDR1 LNHDA, CDR2 SQIVND (reference sequence). Trimming cost V 6 bases and J 7 bases, with 12 bases left between them. The CDR3 extends over 13 amino acids. The receptor's source is a man aged 25 to 40 in good health. This chain connects TRBV19 to TRBJ2-2; D is perhaps TRBD2 (5 bases). Sequenced: memory CD4+ T cells sorted from blood. Subset reported: CD45RA-negative fraction. CDR3 in DNA: TGTGCCAGTAGCCTAGACCGGGGCGGGGAGCTGTTTTTT. Translated, it gives CASSLDRGGELFF.